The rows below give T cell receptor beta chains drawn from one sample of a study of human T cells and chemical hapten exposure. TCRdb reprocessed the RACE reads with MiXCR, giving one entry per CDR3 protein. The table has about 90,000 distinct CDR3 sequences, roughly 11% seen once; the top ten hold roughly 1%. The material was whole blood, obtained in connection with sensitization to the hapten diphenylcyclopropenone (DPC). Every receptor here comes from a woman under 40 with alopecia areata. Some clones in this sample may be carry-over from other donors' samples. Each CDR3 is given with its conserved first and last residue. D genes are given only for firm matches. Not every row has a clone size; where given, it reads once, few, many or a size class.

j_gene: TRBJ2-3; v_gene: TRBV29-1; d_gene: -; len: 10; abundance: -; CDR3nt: TGCAGCGTTGAAGGCCACTCTCCGTATTTT; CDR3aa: CSVEGHSPYF
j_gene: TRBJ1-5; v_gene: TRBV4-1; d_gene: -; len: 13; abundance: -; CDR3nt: TGCGCCAGCAGTCTTCAGAGCAATCAGCCCCAGCATTTT; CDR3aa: CASSLQSNQPQHF
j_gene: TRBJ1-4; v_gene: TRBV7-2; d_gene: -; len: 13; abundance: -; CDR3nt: TGTGCCAGCACCTGGACGGGGAATGAAAAACTGTTTTTT; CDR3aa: CASTWTGNEKLFF
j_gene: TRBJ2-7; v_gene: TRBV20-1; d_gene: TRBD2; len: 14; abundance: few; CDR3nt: TGCAGTGCTAGGGTCTCTAGCGGGCCCTACGAGCAGTACTTC; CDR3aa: CSARVSSGPYEQYF
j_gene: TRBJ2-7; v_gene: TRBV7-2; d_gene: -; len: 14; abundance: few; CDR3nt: TGTGCCAGCAGCTTCCCCGGGACCCCCCACGAGCAGTACTTC; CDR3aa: CASSFPGTPHEQYF
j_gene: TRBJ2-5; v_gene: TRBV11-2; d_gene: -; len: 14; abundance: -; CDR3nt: TGTGCCAGCAGAACCGGGACAAATAAAGGGACCCAGTACTTC; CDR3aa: CASRTGTNKGTQYF
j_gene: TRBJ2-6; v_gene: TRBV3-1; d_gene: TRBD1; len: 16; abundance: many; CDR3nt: TGTGCCAGCAGCCATTGGACAGGGACTGGGGCCAACGTCCTGACTTTC; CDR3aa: CASSHWTGTGANVLTF
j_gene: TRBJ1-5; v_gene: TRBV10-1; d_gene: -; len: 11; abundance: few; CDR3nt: TGCGCCAGCTGTAGTAGTCAGCCCCAGCATTTT; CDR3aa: CASCSSQPQHF
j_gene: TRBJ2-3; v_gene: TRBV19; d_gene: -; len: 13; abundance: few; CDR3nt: TGTGCCAGTAGACTACAGGGCACAGATACGCAGTATTTT; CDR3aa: CASRLQGTDTQYF
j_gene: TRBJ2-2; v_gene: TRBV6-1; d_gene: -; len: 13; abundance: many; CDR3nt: TGTGCCAGCAGTGAGAGGGATGTCGGGGAGCTGTTTTTT; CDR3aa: CASSERDVGELFF
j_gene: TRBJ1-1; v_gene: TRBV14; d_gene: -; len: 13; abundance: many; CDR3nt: TGTGCCAGCAGCCAAGGGAGTTACACTGAAGCTTTCTTT; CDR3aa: CASSQGSYTEAFF
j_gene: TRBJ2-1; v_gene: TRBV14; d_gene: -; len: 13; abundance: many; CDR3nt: TGTGCCAGCAGCACGCGGGACTACAATGAGCAGTTCTTC; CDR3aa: CASSTRDYNEQFF
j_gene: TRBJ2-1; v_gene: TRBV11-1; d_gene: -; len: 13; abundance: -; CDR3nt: TGTGCCAGCAGCTTGCGAGGGAGCAATGAGCAGTTCTTC; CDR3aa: CASSLRGSNEQFF
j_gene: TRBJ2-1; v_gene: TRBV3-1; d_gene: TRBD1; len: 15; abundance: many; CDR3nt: TGTGCCAGCAGCCCCGGGACAGGGGGCGCGGATGAGCAGTTCTTC; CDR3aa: CASSPGTGGADEQFF
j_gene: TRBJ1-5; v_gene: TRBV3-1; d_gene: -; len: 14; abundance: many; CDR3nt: TGTGCCAGCAGCCAAGAAGGGAGAAATCATCCCCAGCATTTT; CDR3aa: CASSQEGRNHPQHF